One and the same sample provided the 14 T cell receptor beta chains below, sequenced in a study of blood T cell repertoires in COVID-19. Sequencing was performed with immunoSEQ multiplex PCR; in TCRdb, only in-frame clones are kept and a portion is missing. The sample gives 250,000 to 300,000 clones, about 88% of which show up once; roughly 4.8% is in the top ten. Sequenced input: peripheral blood. The source of these receptors is a woman aged 40 to 50 who had recovered from COVID-19.

The V gene is TRBV29-1, the J gene TRBJ2-1; the match to TRBD2 covers 10 bases. This CDR3 is 14 amino acids long. CDR1 and CDR2 from the germline V gene are SQVTM and ANQGSEA. With 7 bases clipped from V and 3 bases from J, the junction kept 6 bases outside the gene matches. The CDR3 DNA sequence: TGCAGCGCCGTTAGCGGGAGGAGCTACAATGAGCAGTTCTTC. It encodes CSAVSGRSYNEQFF.

The chain uses TRBV7-2 and TRBJ1-6; D might be TRBD1 (5 bases). This CDR3 is 12 amino acids long. Germline V CDR1 and CDR2: SGHTA, FQGNSA. V shed 5 bases and J shed 10 bases, with 9 bases lying between them. The CDR3 loop is CASSNPGSPLHF. The CDR3 bases are TGTGCCAGCAGCAATCCAGGGTCACCCCTCCACTTT.

The chain links TRBV19 to TRBJ2-3; no reliable D call. V was pared by 4 bases and J by 7 bases, with 9 bases between. In germline, CDR1 is LNHDA, CDR2 SQIVND (reference sequence). This CDR3 region has 12 residues. CDR3 nucleotide sequence: TGTGCCAGTAGTACCGATAGCCATACGCAGTATTTT. Protein product: CASSTDSHTQYF.

The chain has TRBV30 and TRBJ2-2; no definite D call. The V and J ends lost 4 bases and 3 bases respectively, with 12 bases between them. Germline CDR1 is GTSNPN and CDR2 is SVGIG (reference sequence). This CDR3 region has 14 residues. The CDR3 is CAWNPEEYTGELFF. In DNA form, the CDR3 reads TGTGCCTGGAACCCCGAGGAGTACACCGGGGAGCTGTTTTTT.

CDR3 nucleotides: TGTGCCAGCAGTTTCCGACAGGGGTCCTACGAGCAGTACGTC. Protein product: CASSFRQGSYEQYV. This chain connects TRBV6-2 or TRBV6-3 to TRBJ2-7; 8 positions match TRBD1. J was trimmed by 1 base and V by 4 bases; bases with no gene match: 3. CDR1 is MNHEY and CDR2 is SVGEGT in the germline V gene. This CDR3 is 14 amino acids long.

The V gene is TRBV6-5, the J gene TRBJ1-2, with a weak D call TRBD1 (5 bases). The CDR3 runs 14 residues. Germline CDR1 and CDR2: MNHEY and SVGAGI. V was cut by 6 bases and J by 2 bases, with 13 bases left in between. The CDR3 nucleotides read TGTGCCAGCAGACGCGGGGGGGAAAACTATGGCTACACCTTC. Residues: CASRRGGENYGYTF.

In this sample, this clone turned up once. The chain couples TRBV9 to TRBJ2-2; 7 bases are shared with TRBD2. The CDR3 runs to 15 residues. Germline CDR1 and CDR2: SGDLS and YYNGEE. Unmatched junction bases numbered 6, after V lost 2 bases and J lost 5 bases. The CDR3 DNA reads as TGTGCCAGCAGCGTTTCCGGACTAGGGACCGGGGAGCTGTTTTTT. The encoded protein is CASSVSGLGTGELFF.

The chain carries TRBV11-2 and TRBJ2-2; D is ambiguous. V lost 2 bases, J lost 6 bases, and 22 bases lay in between. Germline V lookup: CDR1 SGHAT, CDR2 FQNNGV. The CDR3 length is 18 residues. The DNA of the CDR3 is TGTGCCAGCAGCTTAAGGTCAAATCCCCTAGAAGTCCCCGGGGAGCTGTTTTTT. It yields the protein CASSLRSNPLEVPGELFF.

In DNA, the CDR3 is TGTGCCAGTAGTTTCACTAGCGCTAACACCGGGGAGCTGTTTTTT. Its protein is CASSFTSANTGELFF. The rearrangement links TRBV19 to TRBJ2-2, with 7 bases fitting TRBD2. The CDR3 consists of 15 residues. The V gene end was trimmed by 5 bases and the J gene end by 2 bases; junction bases not matched to a gene: 5. Germline V gives CDR1 LNHDA, CDR2 SQIVND (reference sequence).

The chain combines TRBV2 with TRBJ2-1; 9 bases line up with TRBD1. This CDR3 comprises 14 residues. CDR1 SNHLY and CDR2 FYNNEI come from the germline V gene. Trimming removed 3 bases from V and 7 bases from J; junction bases left unmatched: 4. CDR3 residues: CASSEVTGGNEQFF. For the CDR3, the DNA is TGTGCCAGCAGTGAGGTGACAGGGGGAAATGAGCAGTTCTTC.

The chain carries TRBV19 and TRBJ1-6; weak D call: TRBD1 (6 bases). The CDR3 consists of 12 residues. Deletions cut 9 bases from V and 10 bases from J, with 13 bases between. Germline loops: CDR1 LNHDA, CDR2 SQIVND (reference sequence). The DNA of the CDR3 is TGTGCCAGCCACCACAGGGACTCACCCCTCCACTTT. It translates to CASHHRDSPLHF.

The chain carries TRBV6-2 or TRBV6-3 and TRBJ2-7, with 8 bases aligning to TRBD2. Germline CDR1 and CDR2: MNHEY and SVGEGT. The V segment lost 2 bases and the J segment 1 base; nucleotides outside the gene matches: 10. The CDR3 loop spans 17 amino acids. The CDR3 protein is CASSYTFLAGGSYEQYF. The CDR3 coding sequence is TGTGCCAGCAGTTACACTTTCCTAGCGGGCGGTTCCTACGAGCAGTACTTC.

V gene TRBV5-5 combines with J gene TRBJ2-7, with D possibly being TRBD1 (6 bases). The CDR3 is 14 amino acids. With 4 bases removed from V and 10 bases from J, the gap between germline ends came to 21 bases. CDR1 is SGHKS and CDR2 is YYEKEE in the germline V gene (reference sequence). In nucleotides, the CDR3 is TGTGCCAGCAGCATGCCGGGACAAGTTATGGGACAGTACTTC. Translation: CASSMPGQVMGQYF.

CDR3 in DNA: TGTGCCAGCAGCCGATACAGGAACTACGAGCAGTACGTC. Protein product: CASSRYRNYEQYV. The genes are TRBV7-8 and TRBJ2-7, with a possible D match to TRBD1 (5 bases). CDR1 is SGHVS, CDR2 FQNEAQ, per germline. Trimming took off 5 bases at V and 3 bases at J, with 11 bases between the two ends. The CDR3 has 13 amino acids.